This TCR beta chain was captured in a study of cytomegalovirus exposure and HLA in healthy donors. This clone turned up a few times. Its antigen is unidentified. Trimming shortened V by 0 bases and J by 1 base, and 6 bases separated the two germline ends. The CDR3 spans 15 residues. Germline CDR1 SGHTA, CDR2 FQGTGA. In the PCR, 60 Vbeta and 13 Jbeta primers were used. Sequenced by immunoSEQ multiplex PCR; TCRdb stores in-frame clones only, minus some. Seen here are about 37,000 clones, around 70% observed once, and the top ten hold over 5.5%. Each donor was nominally healthy when sampled (though unrecorded immune exposures were likely). Overall study results and limits: A prior analysis recorded that most TCR beta V segments were productive about 87% or about 30% of the time. The study put about 180 TCR beta chains on its list as cytomegalovirus-associated.

The chain recombines TRBV7-3 with TRBJ2-2; TRBD1 is a possible D gene (5 bases). Sequencing was carried out using PBMCs. The sequence derives from a man aged 25 to 40 in good health and CMV-seronegative. The CDR3, as DNA: TGTGCCAGCAGCTTAACAGGGGTGAACACCGGGGAGCTGTTTTTT. Residues: CASSLTGVNTGELFF.